Each of the 30 T cell receptor beta chains below was sequenced from the same sample in a study of blood T cell repertoires in COVID-19 (dated by TCRdb to the early 2020s). Libraries were built with the immunoSEQ multiplex PCR assay. Imported from immuneACCESS, the table was reduced by TCRdb to in-frame sequences with V and J called. These copies leave out some clones; in studies compared against another copy, an unresolved V gene accounts for under half, and the cause of the remainder is not known. This sample lists about 24,000 clones; roughly nine tenths were detected once. The top ten clones comprise roughly 19% of the sample. The sequenced sample consisted of peripheral blood. The receptors originated from a human donor in a cohort sampled during active COVID-19.

DNA for the CDR3: TGTGCCAGCAGTAGGACTAGCGGGTACAATGAGCAGTTCTTC. Translation: CASSRTSGYNEQFF. This chain joins TRBV7-2 and TRBJ2-1; 11 bases fit TRBD2. V was pared by 6 bases and J by 4 bases, with 2 bases of the junction left unmatched. Germline V gene sequence: CDR1 SGHTA, CDR2 FQGNSA. CDR3 length: 14 amino acids.

J is TRBJ1-1 and V is TRBV6-6; 7 nucleotides match TRBD1. This CDR3 region has 17 residues. Germline V gene lookup returns CDR1 MNHNY and CDR2 SVGAGI (reference sequence). The V and J ends lost 5 bases and 0 bases, in that order; junction bases with no gene match: 12. Here the CDR3 reads CASSHPPARGMNTEAFF. In nucleotides, the CDR3 is TGTGCCAGCAGTCACCCGCCGGCCAGGGGGATGAACACTGAAGCTTTCTTT.

This sequence joins TRBV27 and TRBJ1-4; the D gene is possibly TRBD1 (6 bases). V gave up 2 bases and J gave up 6 bases, with 10 bases separating them. The CDR3 totals 14 residues. The germline V gene has CDR1 MNHEY and CDR2 SMNVEV (reference sequence). CDR3 in DNA: TGTGCCAGCAGTTTAAACAGGGTTGATGAAAAACTGTTTTTT. It is translated as CASSLNRVDEKLFF.

Only a few counts were recorded for this clone. The V call is TRBV2, the J call TRBJ1-3; D remains unclear. Germline CDR1 is SNHLY and CDR2 is FYNNEI. CDR3 length: 11 amino acids. The ends were cut back, 7 bases at V and 4 bases at J, with 5 bases in the middle. The CDR3 nucleotides read TGTGCCAGCACGTTAGGAAACACCATATATTTT. The encoded protein is CASTLGNTIYF.

The chain joins TRBV5-8 to TRBJ2-2; D is ambiguous. Between the trimmed V and J ends, which lost 0 bases and 3 bases, there was a span of 15 bases. Germline-derived CDR1 and CDR2 are SGHTS and YDEGEE. The CDR3 extends over 17 amino acids. The CDR3 DNA sequence: TGTGCCAGCAGCTTGGTTTCTCACACCGCGGACACCGGGGAGCTGTTTTTT. Translated, it gives CASSLVSHTADTGELFF. Together with reference TRBV5-8 and TRBJ2-2, the CDR3 gives the full variable domain: EAGVTQSPTHLIKTRGQQATLRCSPISGHTSVYWYQQALGLGLQFLLWYDEGEERNRGNFPPRFSGRQFPNYSSELNVNALELEDSALYLCASSLVSHTADTGELFFGEGSRLTVL.

This clone came up once. The rearrangement joins TRBV6-5 to TRBJ1-5, with D tentatively TRBD1 (5 bases). With 6 bases removed from V and 0 bases from J, the gap between germline ends came to 9 bases. Looked up from germline, CDR1 is MNHEY and CDR2 is SVGAGI. This CDR3 spans 14 amino acids. The CDR3 nucleotides are TGTGCCAGCAGGCGGGGCAGTAGCAATCAGCCCCAGCATTTT. It yields the protein CASRRGSSNQPQHF.

The chain has TRBV4-1 and TRBJ1-2; D is possibly TRBD1 (5 bases). Trimming took off 4 bases at V and 2 bases at J, with 14 bases between the two ends. Germline V lookup: CDR1 MGHRA, CDR2 YSYEKL. CDR3 length: 15 residues. This CDR3 is CASSPTADTNYGYTF. The CDR3 DNA follows: TGCGCCAGCAGCCCGACAGCCGACACCAACTATGGCTACACCTTC.

This sequence joins TRBV4-2 and TRBJ1-4; D not resolved. There are 15 residues in the CDR3. V was trimmed by 7 bases and J by 3 bases, leaving 15 bases between them. Germline V gene sequence: CDR1 LGHNA, CDR2 YNFKEQ. The DNA of the CDR3 is TGTGCCAGCAACATCCAGCGGGGATCTAATGAAAAACTGTTTTTT. Its protein is CASNIQRGSNEKLFF.

The rearrangement links TRBV30 to TRBJ1-6; D may be TRBD1 (6 bases). V was pared by 5 bases and J by 5 bases, with 10 bases between. The CDR3 has 13 amino acids. The germline gives CDR1 GTSNPN, CDR2 SVGIG (reference sequence). DNA of the CDR3: TGTGCCTGGGGGACAATCCATAATTCACCCCTCCACTTT. This codes for CAWGTIHNSPLHF.

This chain uses TRBV20-1 with TRBJ1-5, with 7 positions matching TRBD1. CDR3 length: 14 residues. The germline gives CDR1 DFQATT, CDR2 SNEGSKA (reference sequence). V was clipped by 3 bases and J by 2 bases; unmatched bases: 4. The CDR3 nucleotides read TGCAGTGCTAGTGAGGGGGCAGGCAATCAGCCCCAGCATTTT. Encoded protein: CSASEGAGNQPQHF.

V gene TRBV6-6 combines with J gene TRBJ1-4; possible D gene TRBD1, 5 bases. CDR1 is MNHNY and CDR2 is SVGAGI in the germline V gene (reference sequence). The CDR3 is made up of 13 amino acids. With 6 bases removed from V and 4 bases from J, the gap between germline ends came to 9 bases. The CDR3 reads CASRRGFNEKLFF. In DNA form, the CDR3 reads TGTGCCAGCAGGCGGGGGTTTAATGAAAAACTGTTTTTT.

A remark on this clone: One end of the junction varies from germline; a read error may be responsible. The chain uses TRBV2 and TRBJ2-5, with TRBD2 matching 11 bases. In germline, CDR1 is SNHLY, CDR2 FYNNEI. The length of the CDR3 is 14 residues. CDR3 in amino acids: CASSSGTSGGPGDF. The CDR3 DNA follows: TGTGCCAGCAGCTCCGGGACTAGCGGAGGACCGGGTGACTTC. The whole variable domain, filled in from reference TRBV2 and TRBJ2-5, reads EPEVTQTPSHQVTQMGQEVILRCVPISNHLYFYWYRQILGQKVEFLVSFYNNEISEKSEIFDDQFSVERPDGSNFTLKIRSTKLEDSAMYFCASSSGTSGGPGDFGPGTRLLVL.

The chain is built from TRBV3-1 (or the pseudogene TRBV3-2) and TRBJ2-5; 8 positions match TRBD1. CDR3 length: 15 residues. The germline CDR1 and CDR2 sequences are LGHDT and YNNKEL (reference sequence). Trimming cost V 4 bases and J 5 bases; bases outside gene matches: 9. CDR3 amino acids: CASSLGQGLEETQYF. CDR3 coding DNA: TGTGCCAGCAGCCTTGGACAGGGATTAGAGGAGACCCAGTACTTC.

J is TRBJ2-1 and V is TRBV20-1, with 11 bases identical to TRBD2. V was clipped by 3 bases and J by 8 bases; unmatched bases: 12. CDR3 length: 16 amino acids. CDR1 is DFQATT and CDR2 is SNEGSKA in the germline V gene (reference sequence). The CDR3 DNA reads as TGCAGTGCTAGTCCATTAATAGCGGGAGGGATCCATGAGCAGTTCTTC. Its translation is CSASPLIAGGIHEQFF.

This chain joins TRBV19 and TRBJ2-3; TRBD2 aligns across 10 bases. The CDR3 length is 15 residues. Germline V gene lookup returns CDR1 LNHDA and CDR2 SQIVND (reference sequence). Trimming took 5 bases from V and 5 from J; bases not matched to a gene: 7. CDR3 in amino acids: CASSQREGLGDTQYF. The CDR3 bases are TGTGCCAGTAGTCAGCGGGAGGGCCTTGGAGATACGCAGTATTTT.

The V call is TRBV6-6, the J call TRBJ2-5; D possibly corresponds to TRBD1 (6 bases). The CDR3 runs 14 residues. CDR1 MNHNY and CDR2 SVGAGI come from the germline V gene (reference sequence). V was trimmed by 7 bases and J by 4 bases, leaving 16 bases between them. This CDR3 is CASNPRGGLETQYF. In DNA form, the CDR3 reads TGTGCCAGCAACCCTCGAGGGGGTTTAGAGACCCAGTACTTC.

The chain employs TRBV18 and TRBJ2-1; 7 nucleotides line up with TRBD2. CDR1 and CDR2 from the germline V gene are KGHSH and LQKENI. With V trimmed by 2 bases and J by 8 bases, 9 bases remained unmatched. This CDR3 comprises 15 residues. CDR3 sequence: CASSPSLLGGDEQFF. CDR3 DNA: TGTGCCAGCTCACCAAGCCTATTGGGGGGGGATGAGCAGTTCTTC.

The V gene is TRBV4-3, the J gene TRBJ2-3, with 8 bases aligning to TRBD2. CDR1 and CDR2 (germline): LGHNA, YSLEER. J lost 8 bases, V lost 0 bases, and 1 base had no gene match. The CDR3 has 13 residues. The CDR3 sequence is CASSQDLAGTQYF. The CDR3 bases are TGCGCCAGCAGCCAAGATCTAGCGGGTACGCAGTATTTT.

The J gene is TRBJ1-4, the V gene TRBV3-1 (or the pseudogene TRBV3-2); D is uncertain. The CDR3 loop spans 17 amino acids. The germline V gene has CDR1 LGHDT and CDR2 YNNKEL (reference sequence). V was trimmed by 0 bases and J by 8 bases, leaving 19 bases between them. The CDR3 protein is CASSQDQSLSTREKLFF. The CDR3 coding sequence is TGTGCCAGCAGCCAAGATCAGTCTCTATCAACGAGGGAAAAACTGTTTTTT.

The chain employs TRBV2 and TRBJ2-3, with 9 bases that match TRBD2. The V segment lost 5 bases and the J segment 1 base; nucleotides outside the gene matches: 7. CDR3 size: 16 residues. Per germline, CDR1 SNHLY and CDR2 FYNNEI. This CDR3 is CASSSDSGGRTDTQYF. The CDR3 DNA reads as TGTGCCAGCAGTTCAGACAGCGGGGGGCGCACAGATACGCAGTATTTT.

The chain joins TRBV30 to TRBJ2-5; 10 nucleotides align to TRBD2. V trimming: 3 bases; J trimming: 0 bases; junction bases outside the gene matches: 7. The germline CDR1 and CDR2 sequences are GTSNPN and SVGIG (reference sequence). The CDR3 loop spans 16 amino acids. The CDR3 region is CAWSSGLAVNQETQYF. CDR3 coding DNA: TGTGCCTGGAGCAGTGGACTAGCGGTGAACCAAGAGACCCAGTACTTC.

V usage is TRBV14 and J usage is TRBJ1-2, with no clear D. Germline V CDR1 and CDR2: SGHDN, FVKESK. The CDR3 loop spans 14 amino acids. V lost 0 bases and J lost 8, with 13 bases in between. This CDR3 reads CASSQEQVPLGYTF. CDR3 nucleotide sequence: TGTGCCAGCAGCCAAGAACAAGTACCTCTGGGCTACACCTTC.

The V call is TRBV6-5, the J call TRBJ1-2, with D perhaps matching TRBD1 (6 bases). The ends were cut back, 6 bases at V and 6 bases at J, with 14 bases in the middle. CDR3 length: 13 residues. Germline assignment: CDR1 MNHEY and CDR2 SVGAGI. The CDR3 loop is CASSSGQTHGYTF. CDR3 DNA: TGTGCCAGCAGCTCCGGACAGACTCATGGCTACACCTTC.

The chain recombines TRBV10-1 with TRBJ2-7; 8 positions agree with TRBD2. The germline V gene has CDR1 WNHNN and CDR2 SYGVQD (reference sequence). V lost 2 bases, J lost 3 bases, and 12 bases stayed unmatched. CDR3 length equals 17 residues. Written as DNA, the CDR3 is TGCGCCAGCAGTGAGGTCCTAGCGGGTGGCCCGGGCTACGAGCAGTACTTC. It encodes CASSEVLAGGPGYEQYF.

The V gene is TRBV6-1, the J gene TRBJ2-5; D call uncertain. Germline V gene lookup returns CDR1 MNHNS and CDR2 SASEGT. V dropped 2 bases and J dropped 0 bases, with 10 bases sitting between them. CDR3 length: 15 residues. The CDR3 loop reads CASSEPTSYQETQYF. CDR3 DNA: TGTGCCAGCAGTGAACCGACATCGTACCAAGAGACCCAGTACTTC.

The chain uses TRBV6-5 and TRBJ1-2; D might be TRBD1 (6 bases). V lost 7 bases, J lost 4 bases, and 19 bases lay in between. This CDR3 contains 15 residues. Per the germline V gene, CDR1 is MNHEY and CDR2 is SVGAGI. As DNA, the CDR3 is TGTGCCAGCACCAAAAACGGACAGAGGCTCTATGGCTACACCTTC. Encoded protein: CASTKNGQRLYGYTF.

The gene calls are TRBV7-9 and TRBJ2-3; the D gene is possibly TRBD2 (5 bases). The CDR3 totals 13 residues. The germline gives CDR1 SEHNR, CDR2 FQNEAQ (reference sequence). The V end was cut by 10 bases, the J end by 1 base, with 12 bases between. DNA of the CDR3: TGTGCCAAGTCCGGTAGCGGCACAGATACGCAGTATTTT. This encodes CAKSGSGTDTQYF.

V and J are TRBV5-5 and TRBJ2-7, with TRBD1 matching 12 bases. CDR1 and CDR2 from the germline V gene are SGHKS and YYEKEE (reference sequence). The length of the CDR3 is 14 residues. Trimming at V came to 4 bases and at J to 6 bases, leaving 5 bases not matched to a gene. The CDR3 DNA reads TGTGCCAGCAGCAGAGGGACAGGGGGCTCCGAGCAGTACTTC. Translated, it gives CASSRGTGGSEQYF.

This clone was counted once. The V gene is TRBV20-1, the J gene TRBJ1-2; D is unresolved. The CDR3 runs to 13 residues. V was trimmed by 3 bases and J by 0 bases, leaving 8 bases between them. Germline CDR1 DFQATT, CDR2 SNEGSKA (reference sequence). This CDR3 reads CSASLQTNYGYTF. The CDR3, as DNA: TGCAGTGCTAGTTTACAAACTAACTATGGCTACACCTTC.

This clone came up once. CDR3 loop: CASSQDPPRQGSSPLHF. As DNA, the CDR3 is TGTGCCAGCAGCCAAGATCCCCCCAGACAGGGCTCTTCACCCCTCCACTTT. The genes are TRBV3-1 (or the pseudogene TRBV3-2) and TRBJ1-6; 7 nucleotides align to TRBD1. V lost 0 bases and J lost 9; bases outside the gene matches: 11. This CDR3 spans 17 amino acids. CDR1 LGHDT and CDR2 YNNKEL come from the germline V gene (reference sequence).